The 2 T cell receptor beta chains below were found in one sample sequenced in a study of blood T cell repertoires in COVID-19. Some clones are missing from TCRdb's copy, which holds only in-frame ones; the method was immunoSEQ multiplex PCR. Of approximately 24,000 clones in the sample, 89% are singletons; the top ten hold approximately 19%. The specimen was peripheral blood. These receptor sequences come from a human donor in a cohort sampled during active COVID-19.

The chain has TRBV9 and TRBJ1-2, with D tentatively TRBD1 (6 bases). Germline values: CDR1 SGDLS, CDR2 YYNGEE. The V gene lost 5 bases and the J gene lost 9 bases, with 11 bases spanning the gap. This CDR3 comprises 11 residues. The CDR3 DNA reads as TGTGCCAGCAGGTTACAGGGCAGCTACACCTTC. It is translated as CASRLQGSYTF.

The rearrangement joins TRBV19 to TRBJ2-2, with TRBD1 as a possible D gene (5 bases). The CDR3 sequence is 17 residues long. Trimming shortened V by 1 base and J by 1 base, and 13 bases separated the two germline ends. The germline gives CDR1 LNHDA, CDR2 SQIVND (reference sequence). CDR3 DNA: TGTGCCAGTAGTATAGGGGTGGGCAGGGAGAACACCGGGGAGCTGTTTTTT. It encodes CASSIGVGRENTGELFF.